This TCR beta chain derives from a study of cytomegalovirus exposure and HLA in healthy donors. About the research overall: The same platform as the approximately 640 first-cohort repertoires was used for the roughly 130 validation repertoires, a later analysis reported. Study outcomes and limitations: Per published reports, the classifier diagnosed cytomegalovirus status with high specificity and sensitivity. Associated with cytomegalovirus, according to the listing, were 150 to 200 TCR beta chains.

V trimming: 4 bases; J trimming: 4 bases; junction bases outside the gene matches: 6. Germline V CDR1 and CDR2: MNHEY, SMNVEV (reference sequence). The CDR3 is made up of 14 amino acids. Comment on this clone: Its antigen is not identified.

Measured with immunoSEQ multiplex PCR; TCRdb has only the in-frame clones, and not every one. This table holds some 200,000 clones, 65% to 90% found once. Sequencing input: PBMCs. This receptor was identified in a woman aged 25 to 39 in good health and CMV-seropositive. The chain couples TRBV27 to TRBJ1-2; TRBD1 agrees at 7 bases. CDR3 sequence reads: CASSSRGSLYGYTF. The DNA of the CDR3 is TGTGCCAGCAGTTCCAGGGGGTCCCTCTATGGCTACACCTTC.